This T cell receptor (beta chain) originates from a study of T-cell reconstitution after alpha-beta-depleted transplantation in children (dated by TCRdb to between 2015 and 2016). For the study in its entirety: Using TCR repertoire profiling, the study quantitatively followed how T-cell immune reconstitution unfolded in children after TCRalphabeta/CD19-depleted allogeneic hematopoietic cell transplantation. Here is what the overall study found, with its caveats: In some patients, high TCRbeta diversity at day 60 was attributed to recipient T cells and intrathymic progenitors that had survived conditioning. Apparently early alphabetaT-cell count recovery about two months after transplant reportedly relied on only several hundred rapidly expanded clones derived from non-depleted graft cells. The frequencies of hyperexpanded clones fell over the following months, and after one year, T-cell counts and TCRbeta diversity were mostly attributed to newly produced T cells.

The treatment or condition label here, explained by the study, means: allogeneic hematopoietic cell transplantation with graft depleted of TCRalphabeta T cells and CD19 B cells. The children who served as transplant recipients had been given grafts of TCRalphabeta/CD19-depleted allogeneic hematopoietic cells. The table lists this clonotype with many counts. Its antigen remains unidentified. Within one base of it there is no much larger clone, and no base qualities were kept. The library relied on PCR. Sequenced using an Illumina HiSeq 2500. To normalize quantification of the TCRbeta repertoire, the TCR libraries were built with molecular barcoding that relied on unique molecular identifiers. Using fastp at Q25 and MiXCR, TCRdb reprocessed the public reads and kept productive beta chains. One record per CDR3 amino acid sequence lists the most common genes and DNA. In all, the sample holds roughly 250,000 distinct CDR3 sequences, and roughly 8.2% of those were seen once. The ten largest clones add up to 6.3% of the sample.

Looking up the germline V gene yields CDR1 ENHRY and CDR2 SYGVKD. Between the V and J ends, shortened by 7 bases and 5 bases respectively, the junction contains 14 bases. The CDR3 contains 14 residues, cysteine and phenylalanine counted. CDR3 DNA only is kept here, 42 bases in frame from base 1. This clonotype originated in a male patient younger than 18 who had a stem cell transplant for acute lymphoblastic leukemia, so the T cells may come from the graft donor. The specimen was PBMCs, mostly from graft donor cells, collected 180 days after TCRalphabeta/CD19-depleted stem cell transplant. The V gene is TRBV10-3 and the J gene is TRBJ2-2; TRBD1 is a weak D gene call, 6 bases matching. The nucleotide sequence is TGTGCCATCACAGGTCAGGGGAGAACCGGGGAGCTGTTTTTT. This codes for CAITGQGRTGELFF.